This paragraph covers one T cell receptor beta chain sequence. This entry is derived from a study of cytotoxic CD8 clonotypes in ibrutinib-treated CLL. Data came from immunoSEQ multiplex PCR; TCRdb stores just in-frame clones and leaves some out. Among about 130,000 clones, around 85% were seen once, and the ten largest hold around 2%. This sequence originates from a human donor with chronic lymphocytic leukemia. Sequences were derived from PBMCs, sampled after 24 months of ibrutinib treatment.

The CDR3 region is CASNRPGLDTDTQYF. The DNA for the CDR3 is TGTGCCAGCAATCGACCGGGTCTAGACACAGATACGCAGTATTTT. The chain couples TRBV27 to TRBJ2-3; D remains unclear. This CDR3 region has 15 residues. V gave up 7 bases and J gave up 2 bases, with 16 bases separating them. Germline CDR1 MNHEY, CDR2 SMNVEV (reference sequence).